The subject of this entry is one T cell receptor beta chain. This sample was included in a study of shared clonotypes between healthy human individuals. Profiling relied on immunoSEQ multiplex PCR, and the TCRdb table lists in-frame clones only, not all of them. The sample carries about 2.4 million clones, roughly 93% recorded once. Study donors comprised healthy, HIV-negative adults devoid of recent acute infection or vaccination. This CDR3 spans 14 amino acids. Deletions cut 0 bases from V and 2 bases from J, with 8 bases between. Germline V lookup: CDR1 MNHEY, CDR2 SMNVEV (reference sequence). This sequence originates from a young man in good health. Some clones in this sample may be carry-over from other donors' samples. This chain uses TRBV27 with TRBJ2-7; D ambiguous. Sequencing was done on a sample of naive CD4+ T cells from PBMCs. Subset reported: CD45RA+ positively selected. The CDR3 coding sequence is TGTGCCAGCAGTTTATCGTTCTCCCCCTACGAGCAGTACTTC. Its translation: CASSLSFSPYEQYF.